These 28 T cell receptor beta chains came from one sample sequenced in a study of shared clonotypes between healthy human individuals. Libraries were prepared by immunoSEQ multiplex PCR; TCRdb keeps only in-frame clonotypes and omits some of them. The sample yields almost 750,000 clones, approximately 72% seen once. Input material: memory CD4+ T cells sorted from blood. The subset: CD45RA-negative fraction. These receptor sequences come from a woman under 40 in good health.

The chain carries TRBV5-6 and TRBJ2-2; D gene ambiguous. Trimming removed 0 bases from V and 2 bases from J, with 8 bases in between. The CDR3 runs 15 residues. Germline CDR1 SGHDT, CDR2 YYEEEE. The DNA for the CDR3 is TGTGCCAGCAGCTTGGAACCCGTTAACACCGGGGAGCTGTTTTTT. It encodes CASSLEPVNTGELFF. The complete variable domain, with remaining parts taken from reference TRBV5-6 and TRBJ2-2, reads DAGVTQSPTHLIKTRGQQVTLRCSPKSGHDTVSWYQQALGQGPQFIFQYYEEEERQRGNFPDRFSGHQFPNYSSELNVNALLLGDSALYLCASSLEPVNTGELFFGEGSRLTVL.

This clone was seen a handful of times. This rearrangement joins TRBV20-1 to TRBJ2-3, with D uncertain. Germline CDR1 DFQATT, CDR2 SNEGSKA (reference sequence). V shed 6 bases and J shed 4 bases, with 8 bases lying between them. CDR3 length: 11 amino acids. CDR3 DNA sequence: TGCAGTGCGGCCCGCTCAGATACGCAGTATTTT. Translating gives CSAARSDTQYF.

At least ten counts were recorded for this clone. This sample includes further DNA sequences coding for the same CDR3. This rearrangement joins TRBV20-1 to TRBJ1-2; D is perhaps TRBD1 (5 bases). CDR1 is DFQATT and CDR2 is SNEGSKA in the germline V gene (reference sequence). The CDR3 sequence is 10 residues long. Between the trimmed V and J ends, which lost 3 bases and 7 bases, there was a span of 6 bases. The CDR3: CSASTGGYTF. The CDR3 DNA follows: TGCAGTGCTAGCACAGGTGGCTACACCTTC.

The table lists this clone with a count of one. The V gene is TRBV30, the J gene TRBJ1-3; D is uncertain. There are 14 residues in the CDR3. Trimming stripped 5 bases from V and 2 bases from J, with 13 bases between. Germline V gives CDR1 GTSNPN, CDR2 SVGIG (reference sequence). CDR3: CAWCRGGAGNTIYF. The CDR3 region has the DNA TGTGCCTGGTGTCGAGGAGGAGCTGGAAACACCATATATTTT.

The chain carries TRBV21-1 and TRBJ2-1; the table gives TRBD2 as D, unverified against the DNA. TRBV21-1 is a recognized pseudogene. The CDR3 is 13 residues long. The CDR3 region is CASSILAGPEQFF. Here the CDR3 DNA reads TGTGCCAGCAGCATTTTAGCGGGGCCCGAGCAGTTCTTC.

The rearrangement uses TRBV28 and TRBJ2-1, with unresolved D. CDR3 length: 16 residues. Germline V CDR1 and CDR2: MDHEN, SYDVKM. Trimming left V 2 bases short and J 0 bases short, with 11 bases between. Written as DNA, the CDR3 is TGTGCCAGCAGTTTACTGGTTCTAGACTCCTACAATGAGCAGTTCTTC. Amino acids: CASSLLVLDSYNEQFF.

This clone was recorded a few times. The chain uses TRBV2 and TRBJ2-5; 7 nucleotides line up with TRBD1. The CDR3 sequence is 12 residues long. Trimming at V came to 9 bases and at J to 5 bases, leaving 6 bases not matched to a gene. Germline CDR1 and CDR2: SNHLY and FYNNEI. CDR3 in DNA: TGTGCCAGAAGACAGGGTTGGGAGACCCAGTACTTC. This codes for CARRQGWETQYF. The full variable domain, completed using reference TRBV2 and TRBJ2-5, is EPEVTQTPSHQVTQMGQEVILRCVPISNHLYFYWYRQILGQKVEFLVSFYNNEISEKSEIFDDQFSVERPDGSNFTLKIRSTKLEDSAMYFCARRQGWETQYFGPGTRLLVL.

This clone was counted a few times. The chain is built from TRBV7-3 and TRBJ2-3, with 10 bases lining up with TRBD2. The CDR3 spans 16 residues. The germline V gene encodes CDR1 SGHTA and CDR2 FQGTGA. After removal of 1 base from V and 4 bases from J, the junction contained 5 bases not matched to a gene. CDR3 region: CASSLSRTSGPDTQYF. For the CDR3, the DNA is TGTGCCAGCAGCTTAAGCAGGACTAGCGGCCCAGATACGCAGTATTTT. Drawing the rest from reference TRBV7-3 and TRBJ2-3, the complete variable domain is GAGVSQTPSNKVTEKGKYVELRCDPISGHTALYWYRQSLGQGPEFLIYFQGTGAADDSGLPNDRFFAVRPEGSVSTLKIQRTERGDSAVYLCASSLSRTSGPDTQYFGPGTRLTVL.

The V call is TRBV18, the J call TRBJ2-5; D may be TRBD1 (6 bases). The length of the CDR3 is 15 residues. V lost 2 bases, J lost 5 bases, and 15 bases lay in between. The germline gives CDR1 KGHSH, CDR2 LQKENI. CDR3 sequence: CASSPTTGTGETQYF. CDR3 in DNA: TGTGCCAGCTCACCAACAACAGGGACCGGGGAGACCCAGTACTTC.

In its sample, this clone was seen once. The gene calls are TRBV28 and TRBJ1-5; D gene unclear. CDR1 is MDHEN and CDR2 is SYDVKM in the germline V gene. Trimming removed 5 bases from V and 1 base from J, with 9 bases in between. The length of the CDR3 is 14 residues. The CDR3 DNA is TGTGCCAGCAGTACCGTGGTCAGCAATCAGCCCCAGCATTTT. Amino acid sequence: CASSTVVSNQPQHF. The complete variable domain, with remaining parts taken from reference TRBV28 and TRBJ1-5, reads DVKVTQSSRYLVKRTGEKVFLECVQDMDHENMFWYRQDPGLGLRLIYFSYDVKMKEKGDIPEGYSVSREKKERFSLILESASTNQTSMYLCASSTVVSNQPQHFGDGTRLSIL.

CDR3 DNA sequence: TGTGCCAGCAGTGACTCGGAACCGGGACTAGCTGAGCAGTACTTC. This gives the protein CASSDSEPGLAEQYF. The chain couples TRBV6-4 to TRBJ2-5; 9 nucleotides line up with TRBD2. Per germline, CDR1 MRHNA and CDR2 SNTAGT. The CDR3 contains 15 residues. V shed 0 bases and J 11 bases; nucleotides not matched to a gene: 10.

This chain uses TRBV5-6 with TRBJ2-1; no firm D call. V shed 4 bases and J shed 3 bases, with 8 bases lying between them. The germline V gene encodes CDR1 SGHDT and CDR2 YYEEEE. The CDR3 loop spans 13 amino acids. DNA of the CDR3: TGTGCCAGCAGCCGTCTAGACTACAATGAGCAGTTCTTC. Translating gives CASSRLDYNEQFF.

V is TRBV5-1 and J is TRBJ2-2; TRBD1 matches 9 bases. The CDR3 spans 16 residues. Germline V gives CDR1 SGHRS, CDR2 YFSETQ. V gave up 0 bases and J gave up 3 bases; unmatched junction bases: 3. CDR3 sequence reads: CASSLAGTGYTGELFF. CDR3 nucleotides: TGCGCCAGCAGCTTGGCCGGGACAGGGTACACCGGGGAGCTGTTTTTT.

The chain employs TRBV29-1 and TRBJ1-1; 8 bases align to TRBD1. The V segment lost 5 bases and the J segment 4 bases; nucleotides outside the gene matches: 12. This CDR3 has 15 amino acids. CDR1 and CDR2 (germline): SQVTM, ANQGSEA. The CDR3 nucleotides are TGCAGCGTTTTGAGACAGGGGAGTGGTGCCACTGAAGCTTTCTTT. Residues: CSVLRQGSGATEAFF.

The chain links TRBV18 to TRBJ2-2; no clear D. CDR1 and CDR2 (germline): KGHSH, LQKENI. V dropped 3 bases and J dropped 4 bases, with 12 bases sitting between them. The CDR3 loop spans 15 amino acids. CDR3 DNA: TGTGCCAGCTCACCGGATAATGGGATCACCGGGGAGCTGTTTTTT. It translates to CASSPDNGITGELFF.

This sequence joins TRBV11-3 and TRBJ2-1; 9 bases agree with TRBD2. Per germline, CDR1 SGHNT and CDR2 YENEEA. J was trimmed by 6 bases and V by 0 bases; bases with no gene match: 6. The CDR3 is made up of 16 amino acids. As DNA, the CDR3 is TGTGCCAGCAGCTTAGAGGTCGGCGGGAGGGCCAATGAGCAGTTCTTC. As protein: CASSLEVGGRANEQFF.

In DNA, the CDR3 is TGTGCCAGCACGCGGGAGTTAGTAGATACGCAGTATTTT. Translating it yields CASTRELVDTQYF. V is TRBV5-6 and J is TRBJ2-3, with 7 bases matching TRBD2. Germline CDR1 and CDR2: SGHDT and YYEEEE. The CDR3 spans 13 residues. Losses at the gene ends were 6 bases for V and 5 bases for J; bases not matched to a gene: 6.

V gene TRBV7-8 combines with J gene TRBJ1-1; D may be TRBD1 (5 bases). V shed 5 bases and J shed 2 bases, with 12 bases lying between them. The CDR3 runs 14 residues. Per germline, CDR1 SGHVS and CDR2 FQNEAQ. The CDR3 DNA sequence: TGTGCCAGCAGCAGCAGGGAGGGCAACACTGAAGCTTTCTTT. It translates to CASSSREGNTEAFF.

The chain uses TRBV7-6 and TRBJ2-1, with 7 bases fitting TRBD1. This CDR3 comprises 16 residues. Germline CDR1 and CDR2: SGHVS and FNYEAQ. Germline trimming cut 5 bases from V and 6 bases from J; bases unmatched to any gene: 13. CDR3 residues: CASSPRTGALLNEQFF. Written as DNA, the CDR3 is TGTGCCAGCAGCCCCCGGACAGGTGCCCTACTCAATGAGCAGTTCTTC.

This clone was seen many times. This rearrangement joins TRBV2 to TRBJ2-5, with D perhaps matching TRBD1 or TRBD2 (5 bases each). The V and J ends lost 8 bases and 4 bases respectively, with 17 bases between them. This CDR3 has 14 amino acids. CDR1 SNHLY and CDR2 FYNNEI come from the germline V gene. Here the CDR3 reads CASGGSLGLETQYF. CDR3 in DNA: TGTGCCAGCGGGGGATCACTAGGCCTAGAGACCCAGTACTTC. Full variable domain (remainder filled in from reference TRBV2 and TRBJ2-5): EPEVTQTPSHQVTQMGQEVILRCVPISNHLYFYWYRQILGQKVEFLVSFYNNEISEKSEIFDDQFSVERPDGSNFTLKIRSTKLEDSAMYFCASGGSLGLETQYFGPGTRLLVL.

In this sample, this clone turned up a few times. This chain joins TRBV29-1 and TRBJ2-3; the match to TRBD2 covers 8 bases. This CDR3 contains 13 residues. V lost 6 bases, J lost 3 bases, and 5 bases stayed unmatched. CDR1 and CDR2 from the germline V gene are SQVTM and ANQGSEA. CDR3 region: CSVGRGETDTQYF. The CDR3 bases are TGCAGCGTCGGGAGGGGGGAAACAGATACGCAGTATTTT.

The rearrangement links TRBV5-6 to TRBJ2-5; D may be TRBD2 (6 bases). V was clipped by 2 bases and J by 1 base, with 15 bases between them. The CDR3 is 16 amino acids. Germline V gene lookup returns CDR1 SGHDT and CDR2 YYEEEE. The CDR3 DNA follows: TGTGCCAGCAGCTTCCTATTTACTAGCCGCCAAGAGACCCAGTACTTC. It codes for CASSFLFTSRQETQYF.

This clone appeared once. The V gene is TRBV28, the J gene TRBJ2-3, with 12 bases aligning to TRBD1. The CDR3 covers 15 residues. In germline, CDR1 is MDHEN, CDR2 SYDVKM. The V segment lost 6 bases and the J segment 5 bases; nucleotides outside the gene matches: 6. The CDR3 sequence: CASRPWDRGRDTQYF. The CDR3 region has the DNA TGTGCCAGCAGGCCATGGGACAGGGGGCGAGATACGCAGTATTTT.

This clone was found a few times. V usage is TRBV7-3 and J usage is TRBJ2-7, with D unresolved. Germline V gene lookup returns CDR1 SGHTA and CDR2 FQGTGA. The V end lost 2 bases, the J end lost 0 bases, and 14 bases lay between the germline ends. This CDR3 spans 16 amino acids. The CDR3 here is CASSLEYAASSYEQYF. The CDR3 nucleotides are TGTGCCAGCAGCTTAGAGTACGCAGCTAGCTCCTACGAGCAGTACTTC.

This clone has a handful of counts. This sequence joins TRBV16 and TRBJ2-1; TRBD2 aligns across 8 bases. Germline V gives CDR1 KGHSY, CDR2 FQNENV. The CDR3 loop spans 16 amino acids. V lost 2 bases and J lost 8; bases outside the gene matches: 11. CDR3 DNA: TGTGCCAGCAGCCAACCCCGGGGACTAGAATTCGATGAGCAGTTCTTC. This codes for CASSQPRGLEFDEQFF.

CDR3 sequence: CASSFLRDYNEQFF. In nucleotides, the CDR3 is TGTGCCAGCAGTTTTTTGAGGGACTACAATGAGCAGTTCTTC. V and J are TRBV28 and TRBJ2-1; TRBD2 is a possible D gene (5 bases). Germline-derived CDR1 and CDR2 are MDHEN and SYDVKM. The CDR3 loop spans 14 amino acids. V was cut by 3 bases and J by 3 bases, with 9 bases left in between.

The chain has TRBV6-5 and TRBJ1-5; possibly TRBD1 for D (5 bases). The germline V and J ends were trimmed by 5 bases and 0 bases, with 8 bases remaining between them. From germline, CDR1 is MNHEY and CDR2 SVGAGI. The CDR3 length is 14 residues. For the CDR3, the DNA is TGTGCCAGCAGTAGGACACTTAGCAATCAGCCCCAGCATTTT. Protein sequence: CASSRTLSNQPQHF.

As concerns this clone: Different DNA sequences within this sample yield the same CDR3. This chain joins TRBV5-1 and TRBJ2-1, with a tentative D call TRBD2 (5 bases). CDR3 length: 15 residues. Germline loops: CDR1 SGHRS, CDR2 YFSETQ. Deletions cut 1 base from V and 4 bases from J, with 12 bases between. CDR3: CASSLSSGGYNEQFF. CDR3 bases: TGCGCCAGCAGCTTGTCCAGCGGAGGATACAATGAGCAGTTCTTC.